Listed here are 24 T cell receptor beta chains from one sample, sequenced in a study of blood T cells in healthy people across ages. Sample-barcoded 5' priming and a J-beta primer mix drove a second PCR of about 6 to 12 cycles. TCRdb used MiXCR to reprocess the 5' RACE reads, holding one entry per CDR3 protein. The sample contains nearly 1 million distinct CDR3 sequences, 51% of which appear only once. The sample taken for sequencing was blood. Source of these receptors: an older woman in good health.

The rearrangement uses TRBV10-3 and TRBJ2-7, with TRBD1 as a possible D gene (5 bases). Germline assignment: CDR1 ENHRY and CDR2 SYGVKD. This CDR3 contains 13 residues. V gave up 3 bases and J gave up 5 bases, with 11 bases separating them. CDR3 sequence (DNA): TGTGCCATCAGTGAAGACAGAGAGGACGAGCAGTACTTC. It translates to CAISEDREDEQYF.

The genes are TRBV7-2 and TRBJ1-6, with D possibly being TRBD1 (6 bases). V gave up 1 base and J gave up 14 bases, with 9 bases separating them. CDR1 is SGHTA and CDR2 is FQGNSA in the germline V gene. The CDR3 covers 12 residues. CDR3 in DNA: TGTGCCAGCAGCTTAGTGGGGGCGGCCCTCCACTTT. This translates into CASSLVGAALHF.

This clonotype was recorded many times. The chain combines TRBV7-2 with TRBJ2-1, with 7 bases aligning to TRBD1. The CDR3 is 15 amino acids. V was pared by 5 bases and J by 2 bases, with 6 bases of the junction left unmatched. Germline assignment: CDR1 SGHTA and CDR2 FQGNSA. CDR3 DNA sequence: TGTGCCAGCAGCACAACAGGGGTCGCCTACAATGAGCAGTTCTTC. It encodes CASSTTGVAYNEQFF.

The CDR3 sequence is CSARAAGGLAGTYEQYF. CDR3 coding DNA: TGCAGTGCTAGAGCCGCGGGGGGACTAGCGGGAACCTACGAGCAGTACTTC. The genes are TRBV20-1 and TRBJ2-7, with 13 nucleotides matching TRBD2. Per germline, CDR1 DFQATT and CDR2 SNEGSKA (reference sequence). J gave up 2 bases and V 1 base, and 8 bases lay outside the gene matches. This CDR3 region has 17 residues.

The V and J genes are TRBV7-6 and TRBJ2-6; 8 bases agree with TRBD2. Unmatched junction bases numbered 3, after V lost 0 bases and J lost 2 bases. The length of the CDR3 is 17 residues. The V gene's germline CDR1 is SGHVS and CDR2 FNYEAQ. CDR3 amino acids: CASSLATRGAGANVLTF. The CDR3 region has the DNA TGTGCCAGCAGCTTAGCCACGCGGGGGGCTGGGGCCAACGTCCTGACTTTC.

This chain links TRBV7-2 with TRBJ2-5; D remains ambiguous. The ends were cut back, 1 base at V and 1 base at J, with 13 bases in the middle. The CDR3 is made up of 16 amino acids. Germline V gene sequence: CDR1 SGHTA, CDR2 FQGNSA. The chain's CDR3 is CASSLEGGTFQETQYF. CDR3 sequence (DNA): TGTGCCAGCAGCTTAGAAGGCGGCACATTCCAAGAGACCCAGTACTTC.

The chain has TRBV4-2 and TRBJ2-1; TRBD2 matches at 7 bases. The V gene's germline CDR1 is LGHNA and CDR2 YNFKEQ. The CDR3 has 14 amino acids. Trimming at V came to 1 base and at J to 4 bases, leaving 1 base not matched to a gene. The CDR3 is CASSQASGYNEQFF. The DNA of the CDR3 is TGTGCCAGCAGCCAAGCTAGCGGTTACAATGAGCAGTTCTTC.

J is TRBJ1-6 and V is TRBV15; 11 nucleotides align to TRBD1. CDR3 length: 15 amino acids. The trim removed 1 base at V and 8 bases at J, leaving 1 base unmatched. The V gene's germline CDR1 is LNHNV and CDR2 YYDKDF (reference sequence). The CDR3 loop is CATSRAGQGDSPLHF. As DNA, the CDR3 is TGTGCCACCAGCAGAGCGGGACAGGGGGATTCACCCCTCCACTTT.

The chain is built from TRBV25-1 and TRBJ2-5, with D perhaps assigned TRBD1 or TRBD2 (5 bases each). Germline V gene lookup returns CDR1 MGHDK and CDR2 SYGVNS. V lost 7 bases, J lost 5 bases, and 17 bases lay in between. The CDR3 covers 14 residues. CDR3 sequence reads: CASKSIRERETQYF. The CDR3 DNA follows: TGTGCCAGCAAATCGATCAGGGAGCGCGAGACCCAGTACTTC.

Points on this clonotype: This may arise from a read error, as a much more abundant clone is one base away. This rearrangement joins TRBV7-8 to TRBJ2-2; D might be TRBD1 (6 bases). Germline lookup yields CDR1 SGHVS and CDR2 FQNEAQ. There are 14 residues in the CDR3. V was clipped by 5 bases and J by 4 bases, with 11 bases between them. Here the CDR3 DNA reads TGTGCCAGCAGCGGGACACCAACCACCGGGGAGCTGTTTTTT. It is translated as CASSGTPTTGELFF.

CDR3 residues: CASSQGVGSNYGYTF. The CDR3 nucleotides read TGTGCCAGCAGCCAAGGTGTCGGCAGCAACTATGGCTACACCTTC. V gene TRBV3-1 combines with J gene TRBJ1-2; unclear D gene. The V end lost 1 base, the J end lost 2 bases, and 11 bases lay between the germline ends. Germline CDR1 LGHDT, CDR2 YNNKEL (reference sequence). This CDR3 has 15 residues.

This clonotype was seen at least ten times. The V gene is TRBV29-1, the J gene TRBJ2-3, with 9 bases lining up with TRBD2. Losses at the gene ends were 6 bases for V and 0 bases for J; bases not matched to a gene: 1. The CDR3 contains 13 residues. The V gene's germline CDR1 is SQVTM and CDR2 ANQGSEA. The DNA for the CDR3 is TGCAGCGTGGGGACTAGCAGCACAGATACGCAGTATTTT. Translation gives CSVGTSSTDTQYF.

This clonotype was detected once. The CDR3 loop is CASAGGSQPQHF. CDR3 DNA sequence: TGTGCCAGCGCAGGGGGCTCTCAGCCCCAGCATTTT. The V call is TRBV2, the J call TRBJ1-5, with 8 nucleotides matching TRBD1. The CDR3 is made up of 12 amino acids. The germline V gene encodes CDR1 SNHLY and CDR2 FYNNEI. The J segment lost 6 bases and the V segment lost 8 bases, leaving 3 bases of the junction unmatched.

This clonotype was found a few times. Here the CDR3 reads CASSPEEWVDEQFF. The CDR3 nucleotides are TGCGCCAGCTCTCCTGAGGAGTGGGTCGATGAGCAGTTCTTC. This chain connects TRBV5-1 to TRBJ2-1; D call uncertain. CDR1 is SGHRS, CDR2 YFSETQ, per germline. Trimming cost V 7 bases and J 8 bases, with 19 bases left between them. This CDR3 region has 14 residues.

V is TRBV7-2 and J is TRBJ2-5; a possible D gene is TRBD1 (8 bases). The CDR3 runs to 15 residues. CDR1 is SGHTA and CDR2 is FQGNSA in the germline V gene. V lost 5 bases and J lost 5, with 18 bases in between. CDR3 in DNA: TGTGCCAGCAGCCCCCAGACAGGGGAGGGGGAGACCCAGTACTTC. Amino acids: CASSPQTGEGETQYF.

This clonotype was seen a few times. The J gene is TRBJ1-2, the V gene TRBV29-1; D possibly corresponds to TRBD1 (5 bases). There are 13 residues in the CDR3. V lost 4 bases and J lost 7, with 16 bases in between. Germline V CDR1 and CDR2: SQVTM, ANQGSEA. The CDR3, as DNA: TGCAGCGTTGTTGCAGGGTGGACCGGTGGCTACACCTTC. Translated, it gives CSVVAGWTGGYTF.

This chain links TRBV29-1 with TRBJ1-2; possible D gene TRBD1, 5 bases. V lost 4 bases and J 8 bases, leaving 11 bases between the germline ends. Germline CDR1 is SQVTM and CDR2 is ANQGSEA. This CDR3 is built from 11 residues. The CDR3 nucleotides are TGCAGCGTTGGAGCTGGGGGAGGCTACACCTTC. It translates to CSVGAGGGYTF.

CDR3 residues: CSARDSRSYEQFF. DNA for the CDR3: TGCAGTGCTAGGGACAGCCGATCCTATGAGCAGTTCTTC. The V call is TRBV20-1, the J call TRBJ2-1, with D possibly matching TRBD1 (6 bases). The V end lost 3 bases, the J end lost 8 bases, and 14 bases lay between the germline ends. The CDR3 has 13 amino acids. Germline V lookup: CDR1 DFQATT, CDR2 SNEGSKA (reference sequence).

This clonotype is a singleton in its sample. V usage is TRBV10-2 and J usage is TRBJ2-3; D is unresolved. Trimming shortened V by 2 bases and J by 0 bases, and 6 bases separated the two germline ends. Per the germline V gene, CDR1 is WSHSY and CDR2 is SAAADI. The CDR3 extends over 14 amino acids. CDR3 region: CASSEQYSTDTQYF. The CDR3 coding sequence is TGCGCCAGCAGTGAGCAGTATAGCACAGATACGCAGTATTTT.

The gene calls are TRBV6-2 or TRBV6-3 and TRBJ2-1; no clear D gene. V gave up 4 bases and J gave up 4 bases, with 14 bases separating them. CDR1 MNHEY and CDR2 SVGEGT come from the germline V gene. The CDR3 runs 15 residues. CDR3 amino acids: CASSLRTSIYNEQFF. In DNA form, the CDR3 reads TGTGCCAGCAGTTTAAGGACGAGTATTTACAATGAGCAGTTCTTC.

This clonotype was observed a few times. J is TRBJ2-5 and V is TRBV29-1; either TRBD1 or TRBD2 may supply D (7 bases each). The germline V gene encodes CDR1 SQVTM and CDR2 ANQGSEA. The V end lost 3 bases, the J end lost 1 base, and 15 bases lay between the germline ends. The CDR3 contains 15 residues. The CDR3 loop is CSVDGRDSPQETQYF. As DNA, the CDR3 is TGCAGCGTTGATGGGAGGGACAGCCCCCAAGAGACCCAGTACTTC.

The gene calls are TRBV6-6 and TRBJ2-7; 13 nucleotides agree with TRBD2. CDR1 and CDR2 from the germline V gene are MNHNY and SVGAGI (reference sequence). The CDR3 has 15 residues. The trim removed 5 bases at V and 7 bases at J, leaving 8 bases unmatched. The CDR3 nucleotides are TGTGCCAGCAGTGCGGGGACTAGCGGGAACTGGGAGCAGTACTTC. Protein product: CASSAGTSGNWEQYF.

The chain employs TRBV28 and TRBJ2-7; 10 bases agree with TRBD1. Trimming at V came to 6 bases and at J to 3 bases, leaving 11 bases not matched to a gene. CDR1 is MDHEN, CDR2 SYDVKM, per germline. There are 16 residues in the CDR3. CDR3 amino acids: CASSKHRDRGYYEQYF. The CDR3, as DNA: TGTGCCAGCAGCAAACACCGGGACAGGGGATACTACGAGCAGTACTTC.

Only a few counts were recorded for this clonotype. The chain is built from TRBV3-1 and TRBJ1-2; D uncertain. The ends were cut back, 0 bases at V and 5 bases at J, with 7 bases in the middle. The CDR3 spans 13 residues. Germline V lookup: CDR1 LGHDT, CDR2 YNNKEL (reference sequence). The CDR3 nucleotides read TGTGCCAGCAGCCAAGAGCACAGATATGGCTACACCTTC. It specifies CASSQEHRYGYTF.